This TCR beta chain comes out of a study of human T cells and chemical hapten exposure. Original processing notes: Sample-level TCR yields exhibited a median of around 90,000, with a range of roughly 23,224 to 700,000. TCRdb called the RACE reads again in MiXCR, with one record for every CDR3 protein. What appears here as the V and J calls and clone size reflects TCRdb's work, not the paper's. Of around 190,000 distinct CDR3 sequences detected, around 24% appear once; the ten largest clones hold 6.7%. Time point here: patch test 1, 2 weeks after DPC sensitization. Indicated treatment: therapeutic diphenylcyclopropenone sensitization with weekly scalp DPC. At every patch-test visit, blood was drawn before the patch test was applied. Germline V gene lookup returns CDR1 ENHRY and CDR2 SYGVKD. The CDR3 covers 15 residues. With 3 bases removed from V and 0 bases from J, the gap between germline ends came to 12 bases.

The clonotype comes from a woman aged 45-65 years with alopecia areata. Some clones in this sample may be carry-over from other donors' samples. The chain recombines TRBV10-3 with TRBJ2-7; D gene unclear. The starting material was whole blood, obtained in connection with sensitization to the hapten diphenylcyclopropenone (DPC). In DNA, the CDR3 is TGTGCCATCAGTGATAAAACCCGCGACTCCTACGAGCAGTACTTC. Amino acids: CAISDKTRDSYEQYF.